These T cell receptor beta chains were read from a single sample in a study of PD-1 blockade in classical Hodgkin lymphoma. The repertoire was sequenced with immunoSEQ multiplex PCR; TCRdb's copy has only in-frame clones and lacks some. This sample has tens of thousands of clones, with more than 85% found just once. The source material was CD4+ T cells from blood, sampled before the fourth cycle of nivolumab. The source of these receptors is a human donor with classical Hodgkin lymphoma. Both conserved end residues are part of each CDR3. A D gene is named only where the DNA matches it firmly. Size tells how often a clone was seen (once, few, many) or the class of an expanded clone, and some rows leave it out.

abundance	v_gene	d_gene	len	j_gene	CDR3aa	CDR3nt
.	TRBV28	TRBD2	17	TRBJ2-3	CASSTSGGPQHRDTQYF	TGTGCCAGCAGTACTAGCGGGGGGCCCCAACACAGGGATACGCAGTATTTT
.	TRBV19	.	16	TRBJ2-7	CASSIDAPDLTYEQYF	TGTGCCAGTAGTATAGACGCTCCCGACCTCACCTACGAGCAGTACTTC
.	TRBV4-1	.	14	TRBJ2-7	CASSLEAVSYEQYF	TGCGCCAGCAGCCTAGAAGCGGTATCCTACGAGCAGTACTTC
.	TRBV10-3	TRBD2	13	TRBJ2-5	CATSSGGQETQYF	TGTGCCACGTCATCGGGGGGACAAGAGACCCAGTACTTC
.	TRBV7-2	.	16	TRBJ1-3	CASSLEGFGSGNTIYF	TGTGCCAGCAGCTTAGAGGGATTCGGCTCTGGAAACACCATATATTTT
.	TRBV28	.	15	TRBJ2-7	CASSFIGVTGFEQYF	TGTGCCAGCAGTTTTATAGGGGTAACGGGATTCGAGCAGTACTTC
few	TRBV20-1	.	11	TRBJ1-1	CSARGPREAFF	TGCAGTGCTAGAGGACCCCGGGAAGCTTTCTTT
.	TRBV28	.	13	TRBJ1-6	CATVDRINSPLHF	TGTGCCACCGTTGACAGGATCAATTCACCCCTCCACTTT
.	TRBV7-9	.	19	TRBJ2-3	CASSLGGMRARGGTDTQYF	TGTGCCAGCAGCTTAGGTGGAATGAGAGCTCGCGGAGGCACAGATACGCAGTATTTT
.	TRBV29-1	.	15	TRBJ2-7	CSVSPTGAGGYEQYF	TGCAGCGTTTCCCCCACAGGGGCGGGGGGCTACGAGCAGTACTTC
.	TRBV7-9	TRBD1	17	TRBJ2-1	CASSSTRAGQGYHEQFF	TGTGCCAGCAGCTCAACTAGGGCGGGACAGGGTTATCATGAGCAGTTCTTC
.	TRBV19	.	17	TRBJ2-6	CASRSPEGRAGANVLTF	TGTGCCAGTAGATCTCCTGAGGGTAGGGCTGGGGCCAACGTCCTGACTTTC
.	TRBV4-2	TRBD2	16	TRBJ2-1	CASSQDSSGMYNEQFF	TGTGCCAGCAGCCAAGATTCGAGCGGGATGTACAATGAGCAGTTCTTC
few	TRBV4-2	.	15	TRBJ1-2	CASSQGGRDSGGYTF	TGTGCCAGCAGCCAAGGTGGCAGGGATTCGGGTGGCTACACCTTC
.	TRBV6-6	.	12	TRBJ1-4	CASSYSIEKLFF	TGTGCCAGCAGTTACTCGATTGAAAAACTGTTTTTT
.	TRBV19	TRBD2	13	TRBJ2-1	CASSITGGGEQFF	TGTGCCAGTAGTATAACGGGGGGGGGTGAGCAGTTCTTC
.	TRBV23-1	TRBD1	16	TRBJ1-5	CASSQDHRGPNQPQHF	TGCGCCAGCAGTCAAGACCACAGGGGCCCAAATCAGCCCCAGCATTTT
.	TRBV25-1	TRBD1	14	TRBJ2-1	CASSPPGQAFEQFF	TGTGCCAGCAGTCCACCGGGACAGGCTTTCGAGCAGTTCTTC
.	TRBV11-1	TRBD1	16	TRBJ2-3	CASSDRQGWVPDTQYF	TGTGCCAGCAGCGATAGACAGGGGTGGGTCCCAGATACGCAGTATTTT
.	TRBV11-1	.	13	TRBJ1-2	CASSLAGNYGYTF	TGTGCCAGCAGCTTAGCTGGAAACTATGGCTACACCTTC
.	TRBV10-2	.	13	TRBJ2-5	CASRRQAEETQYF	TGCGCCAGCAGGAGACAGGCGGAAGAGACCCAGTACTTC
.	TRBV19	TRBD2	16	TRBJ2-7	CASSMSYRLAGTEQYF	TGTGCCAGTAGTATGAGTTACCGACTAGCGGGAACCGAGCAGTACTTC
.	TRBV13	.	18	TRBJ2-3	CASSFEGFTGVRTDTQYF	TGTGCCAGCAGCTTTGAAGGATTTACGGGAGTTCGCACAGATACGCAGTATTTT
few	TRBV18	.	16	TRBJ1-5	CASSPLESQRNQPQHF	TGTGCCAGCTCACCACTAGAATCACAGCGCAATCAGCCCCAGCATTTT
.	TRBV28	.	11	TRBJ2-7	CASSFETNTNF	TGTGCCAGCAGTTTTGAGACCAACACCAACTTC
.	TRBV18	TRBD2	20	TRBJ2-1	CASSPLYPGLAGKMGNEQFF	TGTGCCAGCTCACCACTTTATCCGGGACTAGCGGGAAAGATGGGCAATGAGCAGTTCTTC
.	TRBV29-1	TRBD1	13	TRBJ2-1	CSVEDRRYNEQFF	TGCAGCGTTGAGGACAGGCGCTACAATGAGCAGTTCTTC
once	TRBV19	.	14	TRBJ2-1	CASTLDRQGNEQFF	TGTGCCAGTACCTTGGACCGACAAGGCAATGAGCAGTTCTTC
.	TRBV11-2	.	17	TRBJ2-2	CASSLVPMLGPTGELFF	TGTGCCAGCAGCTTAGTTCCCATGCTGGGACCCACCGGGGAGCTGTTTTTT
.	TRBV18	TRBD2	20	TRBJ2-1	CASSPNQAGGSYSSYNEQFF	TGTGCCAGCTCACCAAACCAAGCGGGAGGGTCCTATAGCTCCTACAATGAGCAGTTCTTC
.	TRBV11-2	TRBD2	14	TRBJ2-5	CASSLLAGGETQYF	TGTGCCAGCAGCTTGTTAGCGGGAGGGGAGACCCAGTACTTC
.	TRBV20-1	.	11	TRBJ1-1	CSAPRQDRAFF	TGCAGTGCCCCAAGACAGGACCGAGCTTTCTTT
.	TRBV27	.	15	TRBJ2-3	CASSLSPGGTDTQYF	TGTGCCAGCAGTTTATCTCCGGGAGGCACAGATACGCAGTATTTT
.	TRBV25-1	.	14	TRBJ1-1	CASSNGGTVAEAFF	TGTGCCAGCAGTAACGGCGGTACAGTCGCTGAAGCTTTCTTT
.	TRBV5-1	TRBD2	21	TRBJ2-2	CASSPPPGTSGGAGNTGELFF	TGCGCCAGCAGCCCGCCCCCCGGGACTAGCGGGGGGGCCGGGAACACCGGGGAGCTGTTTTTT
.	TRBV7-9	.	12	TRBJ1-3	CASSSGRNTIYF	TGTGCCAGCAGCTCCGGACGTAACACCATATATTTT
.	TRBV18	.	13	TRBJ2-5	CASSRGEQETQYF	TGTGCCAGCTCACGGGGGGAACAAGAGACCCAGTACTTC
few	TRBV6-1	.	12	TRBJ1-6	CASSGTHSPLHF	TGTGCCAGCAGTGGAACTCATTCACCCCTCCACTTT
.	TRBV18	.	16	TRBJ2-2	CASSPPEGFGSGELFF	TGTGCCAGCTCACCACCGGAGGGTTTCGGATCCGGGGAGCTGTTTTTT
.	TRBV18	.	13	TRBJ2-7	CASSPPSGREQYF	TGTGCCAGCTCACCACCTTCAGGCCGCGAGCAGTACTTC
.	TRBV28	.	17	TRBJ2-7	CASRLMGGTASSYEQYF	TGTGCCAGCAGGCTCATGGGCGGGACGGCGAGCTCCTACGAGCAGTACTTC
.	TRBV15	.	14	TRBJ2-1	CATSRTDSYNEQFF	TGTGCCACCAGCAGGACGGACTCCTACAATGAGCAGTTCTTC
few	TRBV6-6	TRBD1	13	TRBJ1-2	CASSPGQSYGYTF	TGTGCCAGCAGCCCGGGACAGAGCTATGGCTACACCTTC
.	TRBV6-4	.	16	TRBJ2-2	CASSKSGTRNTGELFF	TGTGCCAGCAGTAAATCCGGGACAAGGAACACCGGGGAGCTGTTTTTT
.	TRBV10-3	.	15	TRBJ2-7	CAISESRTDTYEQYF	TGTGCCATCAGTGAGTCTAGGACAGACACCTACGAGCAGTACTTC